This T cell receptor beta chain was found in a study of blood T cells in healthy people across ages. The V end was cut by 7 bases, the J end by 8 bases, with 14 bases between. From germline, CDR1 is MDHEN and CDR2 SYDVKM. This CDR3 has 12 amino acids. Drawing of peripheral blood yielded 8.5 to 10 milliliters from each donor. Using a J-beta primer mix together with a sample-barcoded 5' primer, a second PCR was run for 7 to 11 cycles. Every molecule of cDNA carried a tag from a template-switch adaptor with 12 random nucleotides. TCRdb reprocessed the 5' RACE reads with MiXCR, giving one entry per CDR3 protein. Found here are some 890,000 distinct CDR3 sequences, approximately 32% of them singletons; the top ten hold approximately 10%. These data were also filed under a second study, of T cells of mothers and their children. That investigation notes: Donation came from three healthy Caucasian mothers together with their six children. For related and unrelated pairs alike, thymic selection shapes TCR recombination output similarly.

The sample taken for sequencing was blood. This TCR came from a woman between 40 and 55 years old in good health. The genes are TRBV28 and TRBJ1-2; D perhaps matches TRBD1 (6 bases). The DNA of the CDR3 is TGTGCCAGCATAGGCAGGGGCGGCGGCTACACCTTC. It specifies CASIGRGGGYTF.